The next 17 T cell receptor beta chains were all read from a single sample in a study of CD8 T cells in ankylosing spondylitis. TCRdb re-called the 5' RACE reads through MiXCR, storing one row per CDR3 protein. The table includes roughly 120,000 distinct CDR3 sequences, around 13% detected once. The specimen sequenced was blood, either unsorted or a sorted T cell fraction (not recorded which). Receptors were obtained from a female donor with ankylosing spondylitis or in good health (not recorded which).

V gene TRBV5-1 combines with J gene TRBJ2-7; 9 bases agree with TRBD1. Unmatched junction bases numbered 10, after V lost 3 bases and J lost 3 bases. The CDR3 runs 16 residues. The germline CDR1 and CDR2 sequences are SGHRS and YFSETQ. CDR3: CASSSTSGQGNYEQYF. The CDR3 DNA is TGCGCCAGCAGCTCAACATCGGGACAGGGTAACTACGAGCAGTACTTC. Combining the CDR3 with reference TRBV5-1 and TRBJ2-7 gives the whole variable domain KAGVTQTPRYLIKTRGQQVTLSCSPISGHRSVSWYQQTPGQGLQFLFEYFSETQRNKGNFPGRFSGRQFSNSRSEMNVSTLELGDSALYLCASSSTSGQGNYEQYFGPGTRLTVT.

The chain has TRBV5-1 and TRBJ2-3; the match to TRBD1 covers 8 bases. Germline V gene lookup returns CDR1 SGHRS and CDR2 YFSETQ. After removal of 0 bases from V and 6 bases from J, the junction contained 9 bases not matched to a gene. This CDR3 spans 16 amino acids. The CDR3 sequence is CASSLGDRSASDTQYF. The CDR3 bases are TGCGCCAGCAGCTTGGGGGACAGGTCCGCGTCGGATACGCAGTATTTT.

About this clonotype: An end of the junction differs from the germline gene, which may be a read error. The V gene is TRBV29-1, the J gene TRBJ2-1, with D maybe TRBD2 (5 bases). Germline CDR1 is SQVTM and CDR2 is ANQGSEA. The CDR3 is 11 amino acids. CDR3 coding DNA: TGCAGCGTGACTTTAGTGGAGGAGCGGTTCTTC. Its protein is CSVTLVEERFF.

The chain recombines TRBV5-1 with TRBJ2-5, with 8 bases lining up with TRBD2. The CDR3 is 15 residues long. CDR1 is SGHRS and CDR2 is YFSETQ in the germline V gene. The V gene end was trimmed by 4 bases and the J gene end by 5 bases; junction bases not matched to a gene: 10. CDR3 amino acids: CASSPIMTSAETQYF. CDR3 bases: TGCGCCAGCAGCCCTATAATGACTAGCGCGGAGACCCAGTACTTC.

This clonotype has a count of ten or more. V is TRBV20-1 and J is TRBJ1-1; D remains unclear. This CDR3 spans 13 amino acids. Germline CDR1 and CDR2: DFQATT and SNEGSKA (reference sequence). The germline V and J ends were trimmed by 3 bases and 0 bases, with 8 bases remaining between them. The CDR3 protein is CSARRQMNTEAFF. In nucleotides, the CDR3 is TGCAGTGCTAGGAGGCAGATGAACACTGAAGCTTTCTTT.

The chain is built from TRBV5-1 and TRBJ1-5, with a weak D call TRBD1 (5 bases). Germline V gives CDR1 SGHRS, CDR2 YFSETQ. The CDR3 length is 15 residues. The germline V and J ends were trimmed by 4 bases and 0 bases, with 11 bases remaining between them. The DNA of the CDR3 is TGCGCCAGCAGCCCGGGGGAGACTAGCAATCAGCCCCAGCATTTT. Translation: CASSPGETSNQPQHF. The entire variable domain, with the rest obtained from reference TRBV5-1 and TRBJ1-5, is as follows: KAGVTQTPRYLIKTRGQQVTLSCSPISGHRSVSWYQQTPGQGLQFLFEYFSETQRNKGNFPGRFSGRQFSNSRSEMNVSTLELGDSALYLCASSPGETSNQPQHFGDGTRLSIL.

Many counts were recorded for this clonotype. The V gene is TRBV10-3, the J gene TRBJ1-4; possibly TRBD1 for D (5 bases). V was clipped by 2 bases and J by 10 bases, with 14 bases between them. CDR1 is ENHRY, CDR2 SYGVKD, per germline. The CDR3 has 14 amino acids. The CDR3 sequence: CAISEGGFAGKLFF. CDR3 nucleotide sequence: TGTGCCATCAGTGAGGGGGGTTTTGCTGGAAAACTGTTTTTT.

CDR3: CASLGGQRPDTQYF. The CDR3 DNA follows: TGTGCCAGCCTGGGGGGACAGAGGCCAGATACGCAGTATTTT. This chain joins TRBV7-9 and TRBJ2-3; perhaps TRBD1 as D (7 bases). Germline CDR1 SEHNR, CDR2 FQNEAQ (reference sequence). V lost 8 bases and J lost 4, with 16 bases in between. This CDR3 spans 14 amino acids.

V and J are TRBV27 and TRBJ1-5; 9 bases match TRBD1. The CDR3 has 15 residues. Germline loops: CDR1 MNHEY, CDR2 SMNVEV (reference sequence). J lost 3 bases, V lost 3 bases, and 3 bases had no gene match. CDR3 DNA: TGTGCCAGCAGTTTTGGGACAGGGACCAATCAGCCCCAGCATTTT. Translating it yields CASSFGTGTNQPQHF.

This chain's CDR3 is CASTVYLVGEQYF. The CDR3 DNA is TGTGCCAGCACGGTCTACCTCGTCGGGGAGCAGTACTTC. The rearrangement uses TRBV11-2 and TRBJ2-7; D remains ambiguous. The CDR3 contains 13 residues. The V end was cut by 7 bases, the J end by 7 bases, with 17 bases between. CDR1 is SGHAT and CDR2 is FQNNGV in the germline V gene.

This clonotype was seen ten or more times. The chain is built from TRBV7-2 and TRBJ1-3; tentative D call: TRBD1 (6 bases). CDR3 length: 14 amino acids. The V end lost 4 bases, the J end lost 3 bases, and 10 bases lay between the germline ends. Germline-derived CDR1 and CDR2 are SGHTA and FQGNSA. CDR3: CASSSRGNGNTIYF. The CDR3 bases are TGTGCCAGCAGCTCAAGGGGGAATGGAAACACCATATATTTT.

This clonotype was seen a handful of times. The chain is built from TRBV2 and TRBJ2-1; 8 nucleotides match TRBD2. Trimming removed 6 bases from V and 5 bases from J; junction bases left unmatched: 9. CDR1 SNHLY and CDR2 FYNNEI come from the germline V gene. CDR3 length: 15 residues. The CDR3 sequence: CASRTSGLADNEQFF. CDR3 nucleotides: TGTGCCAGCAGGACGTCCGGACTAGCAGACAATGAGCAGTTCTTC.

This clonotype was counted many times. The V and J genes are TRBV7-6 and TRBJ1-3; TRBD1 is a possible D gene (5 bases). Per germline, CDR1 SGHVS and CDR2 FNYEAQ. This CDR3 spans 17 amino acids. V lost 5 bases, J lost 3 bases, and 20 bases lay in between. CDR3 DNA: TGTGCCAGCAGCCGAGCGGGGACGAGTAATGGTGGAAACACCATATATTTT. Translated: CASSRAGTSNGGNTIYF.

In its sample, this clonotype was seen many times. The chain has TRBV7-8 and TRBJ2-5; TRBD1 is a possible D gene (5 bases). CDR1 is SGHVS and CDR2 is FQNEAQ in the germline V gene. Trimming took 6 bases from V and 5 from J, leaving 13 bases between them. This CDR3 contains 13 residues. The CDR3 DNA is TGTGCCAGCAGAAATGGGGCAGGGGAGACCCAGTACTTC. Translation: CASRNGAGETQYF.

In its sample, this clonotype was seen a few times. This sequence joins TRBV7-3 and TRBJ2-1, with a tentative D call TRBD2 (7 bases). Germline V CDR1 and CDR2: SGHTA, FQGTGA. The CDR3 runs to 19 residues. V was pared by 5 bases and J by 0 bases, with 23 bases between. CDR3 DNA sequence: TGTGCCAGCAGCCCCATGGGGGGGGCTTATCCAAGCTCCTACAATGAGCAGTTCTTC. It yields the protein CASSPMGGAYPSSYNEQFF. The whole variable domain, filled in from reference TRBV7-3 and TRBJ2-1, reads GAGVSQTPSNKVTEKGKYVELRCDPISGHTALYWYRQSLGQGPEFLIYFQGTGAADDSGLPNDRFFAVRPEGSVSTLKIQRTERGDSAVYLCASSPMGGAYPSSYNEQFFGPGTRLTVL.

This clonotype was observed a handful of times. The chain couples TRBV5-1 to TRBJ2-3, with 7 bases matching TRBD1. Germline lookup yields CDR1 SGHRS and CDR2 YFSETQ. The CDR3 is 16 residues long. V shed 3 bases, J shed 1 base, and the junction held 8 bases outside the gene matches. In DNA form, the CDR3 reads TGCGCCAGCAGCTCCCCTAGACAGGGAGGCACAGATACGCAGTATTTT. This translates into CASSSPRQGGTDTQYF. The whole variable domain, filled in from reference TRBV5-1 and TRBJ2-3, reads KAGVTQTPRYLIKTRGQQVTLSCSPISGHRSVSWYQQTPGQGLQFLFEYFSETQRNKGNFPGRFSGRQFSNSRSEMNVSTLELGDSALYLCASSSPRQGGTDTQYFGPGTRLTVL.

The chain carries TRBV6-4 and TRBJ2-2; D perhaps matches TRBD2 (6 bases). CDR3 size: 14 residues. Trimming removed 8 bases at V and 9 bases at J, with 19 bases between. CDR1 is MRHNA, CDR2 SNTAGT, per germline. CDR3 region: CASRQGLSAWELFF. In DNA form, the CDR3 reads TGTGCCAGCCGGCAGGGACTTAGCGCCTGGGAGCTGTTTTTT.